Sequencing of this TCR beta chain was carried out in a study of CD8+ T cells in alopecia areata. Study information: Oral tofacitinib, 5 to 10 mg twice daily, was given in an open-label trial. Tofacitinib continued for 6 to 18 months and was then withheld for 6 months. Overall study results and limits: Researchers report lesional scalp, most notably alopecia totalis/universalis, outstripped normal scalp in clonality.

As the sequencing template, cDNA was produced by extracting RNA and reverse transcribing it. TCRdb's copy holds only in-frame clones and misses some; the assay was immunoSEQ multiplex PCR. The sample yields under 200,000 clones, about two thirds seen once. The germline gives CDR1 SQVTM, CDR2 ANQGSEA. The V and J ends lost 4 bases and 1 base respectively, with 11 bases between them. The CDR3 sequence is 14 residues long. Regarding this clone: Its antigen is undetermined.

The treatment denotes: oral pan-JAK inhibitor, 5-10 mg twice daily. Researchers gathered lesional scalp punch biopsies and peripheral blood from patients with alopecia areata. This TCR derives from a human donor with alopecia areata. Source: CD4+ T cells sorted from blood, taken at week 4, from a patient treated with tofacitinib. V is TRBV29-1 and J is TRBJ2-4; a possible D gene is TRBD2 (6 bases). The CDR3 loop reads CSVAVRGAKNIQYF. The CDR3 region has the DNA TGCAGCGTTGCCGTCCGGGGGGCCAAAAACATTCAGTACTTC.